A selection of T cell receptor beta chains follows, all from one sample in a study of blood T cell repertoires in COVID-19. Libraries were prepared by immunoSEQ multiplex PCR; TCRdb keeps only in-frame clonotypes and omits some of them. The table lists about 120,000 clones, about 79% of them singletons. Material for sequencing was peripheral blood. These receptor sequences come from a woman of 80 years or more with acute or convalescent COVID-19. CDR3s include the opening cysteine and the closing phenylalanine or tryptophan. The D gene is left open where the match is weak. A row's size may be missing; if present it is once, few, many or a size class.

CDR3 DNA: TGTGCCTGGAGCGCTTTCTCGGGAGGGGCAGAGACCCAGTACTTC
CDR3 protein: CAWSAFSGGAETQYF
CDR3 length: 15
J gene: TRBJ2-5
V gene: TRBV30
clone size: -
D gene: TRBD2

CDR3 DNA: TGTGCCAGCAGCCGGGACAGGGGGAATCAGCCCCAGCATTTT
CDR3 protein: CASSRDRGNQPQHF
CDR3 length: 14
J gene: TRBJ1-5
V gene: TRBV7-6
clone size: few
D gene: TRBD1

CDR3 DNA: TGTGCCAGCAGCCAGACAACAGGGGACGGCTCACCCCTCCACTTT
CDR3 protein: CASSQTTGDGSPLHF
CDR3 length: 15
J gene: TRBJ1-6
V gene: TRBV3-1/TRBV3-2
clone size: -
D gene: TRBD1

CDR3 DNA: TGTGCCAGCAGCAGCGGGGTGTGGGTGGAGCAGTTCTTC
CDR3 protein: CASSSGVWVEQFF
CDR3 length: 13
J gene: TRBJ2-1
V gene: TRBV2
clone size: -
D gene: TRBD2

CDR3 DNA: TGTGCCAGCAGCAACTTAGCGGGAGGTGATACGCAGTATTTT
CDR3 protein: CASSNLAGGDTQYF
CDR3 length: 14
J gene: TRBJ2-3
V gene: TRBV5-4
clone size: -
D gene: TRBD2

CDR3 DNA: TGTGCCAGCAGATCGACAGGGGGCGATTCACCCCTCCACTTT
CDR3 protein: CASRSTGGDSPLHF
CDR3 length: 14
J gene: TRBJ1-6
V gene: TRBV7-2
clone size: -
D gene: TRBD1

CDR3 DNA: TGTGCCAGCAGCCCCGGACTAGCGGGAGTGTACGAGCAGTACTTC
CDR3 protein: CASSPGLAGVYEQYF
CDR3 length: 15
J gene: TRBJ2-7
V gene: TRBV5-4
clone size: -
D gene: TRBD2

CDR3 DNA: TGTGCCACCAGTGCCGGACAGGCAACAAACACCATATATTTT
CDR3 protein: CATSAGQATNTIYF
CDR3 length: 14
J gene: TRBJ1-3
V gene: TRBV24-1
clone size: once
D gene: TRBD1

CDR3 DNA: TGTGCCAGCAGTGGTCAGGGGAAAAACACCATATATTTT
CDR3 protein: CASSGQGKNTIYF
CDR3 length: 13
J gene: TRBJ1-3
V gene: TRBV25-1
clone size: -
D gene: -

CDR3 DNA: TGTGCCTGGAGAGGGGCCCGATCACCCCTCCACTTT
CDR3 protein: CAWRGARSPLHF
CDR3 length: 12
J gene: TRBJ1-6
V gene: TRBV30
clone size: few
D gene: -

CDR3 DNA: TGTGCCAGCAGCTTACCCAGGGGAACTGAAGCTTTCTTT
CDR3 protein: CASSLPRGTEAFF
CDR3 length: 13
J gene: TRBJ1-1
V gene: TRBV7-9
clone size: -
D gene: -

CDR3 DNA: TGTGCCAGTAGTATAACACAGGGGGCTGGGGGCTACACCTTC
CDR3 protein: CASSITQGAGGYTF
CDR3 length: 14
J gene: TRBJ1-2
V gene: TRBV19
clone size: -
D gene: TRBD1

CDR3 DNA: TGTGCCAGCAGCTTAACAGGGGGCCTCGGATCGGAGACCCAGTACTTC
CDR3 protein: CASSLTGGLGSETQYF
CDR3 length: 16
J gene: TRBJ2-5
V gene: TRBV7-2
clone size: -
D gene: TRBD1

CDR3 DNA: TGTGCCAGCATCCCACAAGGTCGGAGTAGAACCATATATTTT
CDR3 protein: CASIPQGRSRTIYF
CDR3 length: 14
J gene: TRBJ1-3
V gene: TRBV25-1
clone size: -
D gene: -

CDR3 DNA: TGTGCCAGCAGCTTAGGGAGGCCCTACGAGCAGTACTTC
CDR3 protein: CASSLGRPYEQYF
CDR3 length: 13
J gene: TRBJ2-7
V gene: TRBV11-2
clone size: -
D gene: -

CDR3 DNA: TGTGCCAGCAGTGACCTAGCGGGAGGGTACAATGAGCAGTTCTTC
CDR3 protein: CASSDLAGGYNEQFF
CDR3 length: 15
J gene: TRBJ2-1
V gene: TRBV2
clone size: -
D gene: TRBD2

CDR3 DNA: TGTGCCAGTAGACCGACGGCTAGCGGGAGAAATGAGCAGTTCTTC
CDR3 protein: CASRPTASGRNEQFF
CDR3 length: 15
J gene: TRBJ2-1
V gene: TRBV19
clone size: -
D gene: TRBD2

CDR3 DNA: TGTGCCAGCAACCAGCAAGAGACCCAGTACTTC
CDR3 protein: CASNQQETQYF
CDR3 length: 11
J gene: TRBJ2-5
V gene: TRBV2
clone size: -
D gene: -

CDR3 DNA: TGTGCCAGCAGTTACTCCCTAACAGGGAGCTACGAGCAGTACTTC
CDR3 protein: CASSYSLTGSYEQYF
CDR3 length: 15
J gene: TRBJ2-7
V gene: TRBV6-6
clone size: -
D gene: -

CDR3 DNA: TGTGCCAGCAGTGAGCTGCGGGGGGGCACAGATACGCAGTATTTT
CDR3 protein: CASSELRGGTDTQYF
CDR3 length: 15
J gene: TRBJ2-3
V gene: TRBV2
clone size: -
D gene: TRBD2

CDR3 DNA: TGTGCCAGCAGTGAAGCCATGGACAGGATCTATGGCTACACCTTC
CDR3 protein: CASSEAMDRIYGYTF
CDR3 length: 15
J gene: TRBJ1-2
V gene: TRBV6-1
clone size: -
D gene: TRBD1

CDR3 DNA: TGCGCCAGCAGTCCTGGGGCGGAGGGTAGTATCTATGGCTACACCTTC
CDR3 protein: CASSPGAEGSIYGYTF
CDR3 length: 16
J gene: TRBJ1-2
V gene: TRBV5-1
clone size: -
D gene: -

CDR3 DNA: TGTGCCAGTAGTATAAGGGGTTCAAGGGACAATCAGCCCCAGCATTTT
CDR3 protein: CASSIRGSRDNQPQHF
CDR3 length: 16
J gene: TRBJ1-5
V gene: TRBV19
clone size: -
D gene: -

CDR3 DNA: TGTGCCAGCAGCTTAGTGGCGGGGGCGGCGAACTATGGCTACACCTTC
CDR3 protein: CASSLVAGAANYGYTF
CDR3 length: 16
J gene: TRBJ1-2
V gene: TRBV7-8
clone size: few
D gene: -

CDR3 DNA: TGTGCCAGCAGCTTGACAGGTCAAGCTGGGTATGGCTACACCTTC
CDR3 protein: CASSLTGQAGYGYTF
CDR3 length: 15
J gene: TRBJ1-2
V gene: TRBV7-9
clone size: -
D gene: -

CDR3 DNA: TGTGCCAGCAGCGCCCTTCCCCCGGGACAGGGGGGATACGAGCAGTACTTC
CDR3 protein: CASSALPPGQGGYEQYF
CDR3 length: 17
J gene: TRBJ2-7
V gene: TRBV27
clone size: -
D gene: TRBD1

CDR3 DNA: TGCGCCAGCACCCCACTAGCGGGGGGCACAGATACGCAGTATTTT
CDR3 protein: CASTPLAGGTDTQYF
CDR3 length: 15
J gene: TRBJ2-3
V gene: TRBV5-1
clone size: -
D gene: TRBD2

CDR3 DNA: TGTGCCAGCAGCTTGGCAGGGAATGGCTACACCTTC
CDR3 protein: CASSLAGNGYTF
CDR3 length: 12
J gene: TRBJ1-2
V gene: TRBV5-8
clone size: medium-sized
D gene: -

CDR3 DNA: TGTGCCTGGATAAATAAACTAGGGCTAGGGAACAACAATGAGCAGTTCTTC
CDR3 protein: CAWINKLGLGNNNEQFF
CDR3 length: 17
J gene: TRBJ2-1
V gene: TRBV30
clone size: -
D gene: -

CDR3 DNA: TGTGCCAGCAGTCTAAATGCTATTGCAACTAATGAAAAACTGTTTTTT
CDR3 protein: CASSLNAIATNEKLFF
CDR3 length: 16
J gene: TRBJ1-4
V gene: TRBV27
clone size: -
D gene: -

CDR3 DNA: TGTGCCAGCAGCTTAGGAAGGGGCGTGGACACTGAAGCTTTCTTT
CDR3 protein: CASSLGRGVDTEAFF
CDR3 length: 15
J gene: TRBJ1-1
V gene: TRBV11-1
clone size: -
D gene: -

CDR3 DNA: TGTGCCATCAGTGAGAACATGGCTAACTATGGCTACACCTTC
CDR3 protein: CAISENMANYGYTF
CDR3 length: 14
J gene: TRBJ1-2
V gene: TRBV10-3
clone size: -
D gene: -

CDR3 DNA: TGCGCCAGCAGCCAAGACTATGGGACTAGCGGGGGGAGGGATACGCAGTATTTT
CDR3 protein: CASSQDYGTSGGRDTQYF
CDR3 length: 18
J gene: TRBJ2-3
V gene: TRBV4-1
clone size: -
D gene: TRBD2

CDR3 DNA: TGCGCCAGCAGTGGACAGCCGAACACTGAAGCTTTCTTT
CDR3 protein: CASSGQPNTEAFF
CDR3 length: 13
J gene: TRBJ1-1
V gene: TRBV10-1
clone size: -
D gene: -

CDR3 DNA: TGCGCCAGCAGTCCTACACAGAACTATGGCTACACCTTC
CDR3 protein: CASSPTQNYGYTF
CDR3 length: 13
J gene: TRBJ1-2
V gene: TRBV5-1
clone size: once
D gene: -

CDR3 DNA: TGTGCCAGCAGCCGTCTAAGCCTTATGAACACTGAAGCTTTCTTT
CDR3 protein: CASSRLSLMNTEAFF
CDR3 length: 15
J gene: TRBJ1-1
V gene: TRBV7-8
clone size: -
D gene: -

CDR3 DNA: TGTGCCAGCAGCGCGGGACAGGAGAATTCACCCCTCCACTTT
CDR3 protein: CASSAGQENSPLHF
CDR3 length: 14
J gene: TRBJ1-6
V gene: TRBV9
clone size: -
D gene: TRBD1

CDR3 DNA: TGTGCCAGCAGCTTGGACTCGGGGACCGGGGAGCTGTTTTTT
CDR3 protein: CASSLDSGTGELFF
CDR3 length: 14
J gene: TRBJ2-2
V gene: TRBV5-4
clone size: -
D gene: -

CDR3 DNA: TGTGCCAGCAGTCCTAGCGGATTTGCACAAGAGACCCAGTACTTC
CDR3 protein: CASSPSGFAQETQYF
CDR3 length: 15
J gene: TRBJ2-5
V gene: TRBV2
clone size: -
D gene: TRBD2

CDR3 DNA: TGTGCCAGCAGCGTAGGGACTAGCGGGGGTTTAAGTCAGTTCTTC
CDR3 protein: CASSVGTSGGLSQFF
CDR3 length: 15
J gene: TRBJ2-1
V gene: TRBV9
clone size: -
D gene: TRBD2

CDR3 DNA: TGTGCCAGCAGTTTGTACGGGAATGGCTACACCTTC
CDR3 protein: CASSLYGNGYTF
CDR3 length: 12
J gene: TRBJ1-2
V gene: TRBV6-5
clone size: -
D gene: -